Shown below are 23 T cell receptor beta chains from a single sample sequenced in a study of blood T cells in healthy people across ages. Using a J-beta primer mix together with a sample-barcoded 5' primer, a second PCR was run for roughly 6 to 12 cycles. From the 5' RACE reads, TCRdb called clonotypes with MiXCR, one entry per CDR3 protein. The sample includes approximately 850,000 distinct CDR3 sequences, 44% seen only once; the top ten take under 20%. Sequencing was performed on blood. The source is a man in his 60s in good health.

The table lists this clonotype with many counts. The chain links TRBV14 to TRBJ2-1, with D perhaps TRBD2 (6 bases). The CDR3 spans 14 residues. From germline, CDR1 is SGHDN and CDR2 FVKESK. Trimming pared 8 bases from V and 8 bases from J, leaving 19 bases between. Here the CDR3 DNA reads TGTGCCAGCGAGAGGGCGGGGATTGGCCATGAGCAGTTCTTC. Protein sequence: CASERAGIGHEQFF. Full variable domain (remainder filled in from reference TRBV14 and TRBJ2-1): EAGVTQFPSHSVIEKGQTVTLRCDPISGHDNLYWYRRVMGKEIKFLLHFVKESKQDESGMPNNRFLAERTGGTYSTLKVQPAELEDSGVYFCASERAGIGHEQFFGPGTRLTVL.

The chain has TRBV9 and TRBJ2-5, with D perhaps TRBD2 (7 bases). V gave up 4 bases and J gave up 7 bases, with 20 bases separating them. Germline V CDR1 and CDR2: SGDLS, YYNGEE. The CDR3 contains 15 residues. Here the CDR3 reads CASSPRGGGPWTQYF. As DNA, the CDR3 is TGTGCCAGCAGCCCAAGGGGGGGGGGCCCTTGGACCCAGTACTTC.

This clonotype was recorded a few times. The chain is built from TRBV5-1 and TRBJ2-7; 8 bases line up with TRBD1. Germline CDR1 and CDR2: SGHRS and YFSETQ. This CDR3 is 14 amino acids long. J gave up 5 bases and V 5 bases, and 9 bases lay outside the gene matches. As DNA, the CDR3 is TGCGCCAGCAGTTCGTCACAGGGGGAGCACGAGCAGTACTTC. Amino acids: CASSSSQGEHEQYF.

This clonotype was observed a few times. The chain uses TRBV7-8 and TRBJ2-5, with a weak D call TRBD2 (5 bases). Germline CDR1 reads SGHVS; CDR2 reads FQNEAQ. Trimming pared 5 bases from V and 9 bases from J, leaving 19 bases between. The CDR3 runs 14 residues. In DNA form, the CDR3 reads TGTGCCAGCAGCGTACGGGAAAGCCTCGGGGCCCAGTACTTC. Its protein product is CASSVRESLGAQYF.

This chain uses TRBV3-1 with TRBJ2-3, with unresolved D. Looked up from germline, CDR1 is LGHDT and CDR2 is YNNKEL (reference sequence). The V end lost 0 bases, the J end lost 4 bases, and 5 bases lay between the germline ends. The CDR3 runs to 13 residues. The CDR3 DNA follows: TGTGCCAGCAGCCAAGATGTCGCAGATACGCAGTATTTT. The encoded protein is CASSQDVADTQYF.

The chain carries TRBV9 and TRBJ2-3; possible D gene TRBD2, 6 bases. The germline V gene has CDR1 SGDLS and CDR2 YYNGEE. The length of the CDR3 is 16 residues. Trimming stripped 2 bases from V and 4 bases from J, with 17 bases between. CDR3 DNA sequence: TGTGCCAGCAGCGTCTTAGGGGCGGGGCGGGCAGATACGCAGTATTTT. This translates into CASSVLGAGRADTQYF.

This clonotype appeared a few times. The rearrangement joins TRBV7-9 to TRBJ1-4; D might be TRBD1 (5 bases). Trimming removed 1 base from V and 0 bases from J, with 21 bases in between. The germline V gene encodes CDR1 SEHNR and CDR2 FQNEAQ (reference sequence). The CDR3 length is 20 residues. CDR3: CASSLGGGWGRSATNEKLFF. In DNA form, the CDR3 reads TGTGCCAGCAGCTTAGGGGGAGGATGGGGCAGAAGCGCAACTAATGAAAAACTGTTTTTT.

This chain links TRBV7-9 with TRBJ2-1, with 11 positions matching TRBD2. Unmatched junction bases numbered 9, after V lost 5 bases and J lost 6 bases. The CDR3 consists of 16 residues. The V gene's germline CDR1 is SEHNR and CDR2 FQNEAQ (reference sequence). The CDR3 DNA is TGTGCCAGCAGCCTCATAGCGGGGGGGCTATCCAATGAGCAGTTCTTC. Its protein product is CASSLIAGGLSNEQFF.

In this sample, this clonotype turned up a few times. The chain has TRBV7-9 and TRBJ2-1, with 7 bases aligning to TRBD2. Losses at the gene ends were 4 bases for V and 2 bases for J; bases not matched to a gene: 2. This CDR3 contains 14 residues. Germline-derived CDR1 and CDR2 are SEHNR and FQNEAQ (reference sequence). The CDR3 nucleotides are TGTGCCAGCAGCTCCGGGACTACCTACAATGAGCAGTTCTTC. Amino acids: CASSSGTTYNEQFF. The complete variable domain, with remaining parts taken from reference TRBV7-9 and TRBJ2-1, reads DTGVSQNPRHKITKRGQNVTFRCDPISEHNRLYWYRQTLGQGPEFLTYFQNEAQLEKSRLLSDRFSAERPKGSFSTLEIQRTEQGDSAMYLCASSSGTTYNEQFFGPGTRLTVL.

A few counts support this clonotype. The CDR3 nucleotides read TGTGCCAGCAGCTTAGCCAGGGCCCGATACAATGAGCAGTTCTTC. It translates to CASSLARARYNEQFF. The chain recombines TRBV7-2 with TRBJ2-1; possibly TRBD1 for D (5 bases). Germline assignment: CDR1 SGHTA and CDR2 FQGNSA. V lost 0 bases and J 4 bases, leaving 10 bases between the germline ends. This CDR3 spans 15 amino acids.

A few counts support this clonotype. This chain connects TRBV5-1 to TRBJ1-4, with a possible D match to TRBD1 (6 bases). This CDR3 contains 16 residues. Trimming shortened V by 0 bases and J by 0 bases, and 9 bases separated the two germline ends. CDR1 is SGHRS and CDR2 is YFSETQ in the germline V gene. This CDR3 is CASSLVGAATNEKLFF. As DNA, the CDR3 is TGCGCCAGCAGCTTGGTGGGGGCCGCAACTAATGAAAAACTGTTTTTT.

This clonotype was seen a few times. This chain uses TRBV11-3 with TRBJ2-7, with 8 bases aligning to TRBD2. The CDR3 loop spans 15 amino acids. In germline, CDR1 is SGHNT, CDR2 YENEEA. The V gene end was trimmed by 4 bases and the J gene end by 0 bases; junction bases not matched to a gene: 5. CDR3 in DNA: TGTGCCAGCAGCTCCGTAGCGGGGCGCTCCTACGAGCAGTACTTC. This codes for CASSSVAGRSYEQYF.

The V call is TRBV15, the J call TRBJ2-4; no definite D call. With the DNA end fitting TRBJ2-7 better, the J assignment may be wrong. The CDR3 has 10 residues. Germline CDR1 LNHNV, CDR2 YYDKDF (reference sequence). The CDR3, as DNA: TGTGCCCAAATGCGGTACGAGCAGTACTTC. It is translated as CAQMRYEQYF.

This clonotype appeared many times. With a much larger clone just one base away, this may be a read error. This sequence joins TRBV5-6 and TRBJ2-1; TRBD2 is a possible D gene (5 bases). The J call could be wrong; TRBJ2-7 is a better fit for the DNA end. Germline V gives CDR1 SGHDT, CDR2 YYEEEE. The CDR3 runs to 15 residues. The CDR3 DNA follows: TGTGCCAGCAGCTCACGGACTCCTTCCTACAATGAGCAGTACTTC. This translates into CASSSRTPSYNEQYF.

This chain links TRBV6-5 with TRBJ2-1; 9 bases align to TRBD1. The CDR3 is 16 amino acids. The J segment lost 2 bases and the V segment lost 0 bases, leaving 2 bases of the junction unmatched. From germline, CDR1 is MNHEY and CDR2 SVGAGI. CDR3 in amino acids: CASSYSYRGPYNEQFF. CDR3 nucleotide sequence: TGTGCCAGCAGTTACTCGTACAGGGGGCCCTACAATGAGCAGTTCTTC.

The sample holds a few counts of this clonotype. This chain links TRBV27 with TRBJ1-6; possible D gene TRBD1, 5 bases. The CDR3 spans 12 residues. V gave up 5 bases and J gave up 12 bases, with 11 bases separating them. Germline CDR1 reads MNHEY; CDR2 reads SMNVEV (reference sequence). The CDR3 protein is CASSLNGGPLHF. The DNA for the CDR3 is TGTGCCAGCAGTCTCAACGGGGGACCCCTCCACTTT.

This clonotype has just one count. V gene TRBV9 combines with J gene TRBJ1-5; D is perhaps TRBD1 (5 bases). The CDR3 has 15 amino acids. From germline, CDR1 is SGDLS and CDR2 YYNGEE. V gave up 3 bases and J gave up 0 bases, with 10 bases separating them. CDR3 nucleotide sequence: TGTGCCAGCAGCGAGGGGATAGATAGCAATCAGCCCCAGCATTTT. It specifies CASSEGIDSNQPQHF. The complete variable domain, with remaining parts taken from reference TRBV9 and TRBJ1-5, reads DSGVTQTPKHLITATGQRVTLRCSPRSGDLSVYWYQQSLDQGLQFLIQYYNGEERAKGNILERFSAQQFPDLHSELNLSSLELGDSALYFCASSEGIDSNQPQHFGDGTRLSIL.

A word on this clonotype: The junction shows a germline mismatch at one end, possibly a read error. Here the CDR3 reads CVSSTAGGLSYEQYF. DNA for the CDR3: TGTGTCAGCAGTACAGCGGGGGGGCTCTCCTACGAGCAGTACTTC. The chain links TRBV28 to TRBJ2-7; 10 nucleotides align to TRBD2. CDR1 MDHEN and CDR2 SYDVKM come from the germline V gene. The CDR3 length is 15 residues.

This clonotype was found many times. The V and J genes are TRBV19 and TRBJ2-7, with 7 bases that match TRBD1. The CDR3 has 15 amino acids. V trimming: 5 bases; J trimming: 2 bases; junction bases outside the gene matches: 9. The germline CDR1 and CDR2 sequences are LNHDA and SQIVND (reference sequence). CDR3 loop: CASSSGTARAYEQYF. The CDR3 bases are TGTGCCAGTAGTTCCGGGACAGCGAGAGCCTACGAGCAGTACTTC.

The V call is TRBV7-9, the J call TRBJ2-1; TRBD2 might be the D (6 bases). V was cut by 2 bases and J by 6 bases, with 8 bases left in between. The germline V gene has CDR1 SEHNR and CDR2 FQNEAQ (reference sequence). This CDR3 has 13 residues. CDR3 sequence reads: CASSLRGGNEQFF. For the CDR3, the DNA is TGTGCCAGCAGCTTAAGGGGAGGCAATGAGCAGTTCTTC.

This clonotype is a singleton in its sample. The chain has TRBV20-1 and TRBJ1-6, with a weak D call TRBD1 (5 bases). There are 16 residues in the CDR3. V gave up 5 bases and J gave up 8 bases, with 22 bases separating them. CDR1 DFQATT and CDR2 SNEGSKA come from the germline V gene (reference sequence). This CDR3 reads CSARPSGDSLYSPLHF. The CDR3 region has the DNA TGCAGTGCTCGACCGAGTGGGGACTCGCTATATTCACCCCTCCACTTT.

The chain couples TRBV4-3 to TRBJ2-5, with D possibly being TRBD2 (5 bases). CDR1 is LGHNA and CDR2 is YSLEER in the germline V gene. The CDR3 covers 12 residues. Between the trimmed V and J ends, which lost 0 bases and 11 bases, there was a span of 10 bases. The CDR3 sequence: CASSQDRIAQYF. The CDR3, as DNA: TGCGCCAGCAGCCAAGATCGGATAGCGCAGTACTTC.

The V call is TRBV11-2, the J call TRBJ2-1; 10 bases are a match to TRBD2. The CDR3 consists of 16 residues. Trimming at V came to 1 base and at J to 7 bases, leaving 7 bases not matched to a gene. CDR1 is SGHAT, CDR2 FQNNGV, per germline. Here the CDR3 DNA reads TGTGCCAGCAGCTTAGTACCGGGACTAGCGTCAAATGAGCAGTTCTTC. Amino acids: CASSLVPGLASNEQFF. Looking up the rest from reference TRBV11-2 and TRBJ2-1 gives the full variable domain: EAGVAQSPRYKIIEKRQSVAFWCNPISGHATLYWYQQILGQGPKLLIQFQNNGVVDDSQLPKDRFSAERLKGVDSTLKIQPAKLEDSAVYLCASSLVPGLASNEQFFGPGTRLTVL.